Below, 26 T cell receptor beta chains from the same sample are listed, as sequenced in a study of cytomegalovirus exposure and HLA in healthy donors. Primers included in the PCR were 60 Vbeta and 13 Jbeta primers. TCRdb keeps only in-frame clones here, not all; method: immunoSEQ multiplex PCR. The repertoire holds approximately 110,000 clones, about 80% seen once, with 2.5% to 3.5% in the top ten. Sequencing was carried out using PBMCs. Receptors originate from a woman between 18 and 29 years old in good health and CMV-seropositive.

A few counts support this clone. V is TRBV28 and J is TRBJ2-2; 7 bases align to TRBD2. Per the germline V gene, CDR1 is MDHEN and CDR2 is SYDVKM. The CDR3 length is 15 residues. J was trimmed by 5 bases and V by 2 bases; bases with no gene match: 5. The DNA for the CDR3 is TGTGCCAGCAGTTTAGGGGGGGTCGGGACCGGGGAGCTGTTTTTT. It specifies CASSLGGVGTGELFF.

The chain employs TRBV5-1 and TRBJ1-1; D gene uncertain. V was pared by 7 bases and J by 5 bases, with 15 bases between. Germline V lookup: CDR1 SGHRS, CDR2 YFSETQ. CDR3 length equals 13 residues. Written as DNA, the CDR3 is TGCGCCAGCTACTCCGGTAGGGAGACTGAAGCTTTCTTT. Encoded protein: CASYSGRETEAFF. The variable domain in full, completed from reference TRBV5-1 and TRBJ1-1, reads KAGVTQTPRYLIKTRGQQVTLSCSPISGHRSVSWYQQTPGQGLQFLFEYFSETQRNKGNFPGRFSGRQFSNSRSEMNVSTLELGDSALYLCASYSGRETEAFFGQGTRLTVV.

The V and J genes are TRBV5-6 and TRBJ1-1; a weak D match, TRBD1 (6 bases). Germline values: CDR1 SGHDT, CDR2 YYEEEE. The CDR3 is 16 residues long. V lost 1 base and J 2 bases, leaving 15 bases between the germline ends. DNA of the CDR3: TGTGCCAGCAGCTTGTTGGGAGGGGGTGTTAACACTGAAGCTTTCTTT. Its protein product is CASSLLGGGVNTEAFF.

A few counts support this clone. The chain carries TRBV19 and TRBJ1-3; TRBD1 is a possible D gene (5 bases). V lost 6 bases and J 0 bases, leaving 9 bases between the germline ends. This CDR3 has 14 amino acids. Germline CDR1 reads LNHDA; CDR2 reads SQIVND (reference sequence). CDR3 sequence: CASRQVNSGNTIYF. CDR3 DNA sequence: TGTGCCAGTAGACAGGTCAACTCTGGAAACACCATATATTTT.

This clone was seen more than once but under ten times. V is TRBV11-2 and J is TRBJ2-5, with D unclear. This CDR3 is built from 13 residues. Germline CDR1 reads SGHAT; CDR2 reads FQNNGV. Trimming shortened V by 1 base and J by 1 base, and 4 bases separated the two germline ends. The CDR3 here is CASSLGAQETQYF. The CDR3 coding sequence is TGTGCCAGCAGCTTAGGGGCCCAAGAGACCCAGTACTTC.

This clone was picked up a small number of times. This chain connects TRBV2 to TRBJ1-1, with no clear D. The CDR3 is 13 residues long. Germline loops: CDR1 SNHLY, CDR2 FYNNEI. Trimming took 3 bases from V and 8 from J, leaving 13 bases between them. CDR3 in amino acids: CASSENWMTEAFF. CDR3 bases: TGTGCCAGCAGTGAGAATTGGATGACAGAAGCTTTCTTT.

The J gene is TRBJ2-5, the V gene TRBV5-6; 8 positions match TRBD2. CDR1 and CDR2 from the germline V gene are SGHDT and YYEEEE. With 1 base clipped from V and 7 bases from J, the junction kept 6 bases outside the gene matches. The CDR3 length is 14 residues. The DNA for the CDR3 is TGTGCCAGCAGCTTGAGAGCGGGAGTAGGGACCCAGTACTTC. Translation gives CASSLRAGVGTQYF.

The count of this clone is one. This rearrangement joins TRBV9 to TRBJ2-5, with a possible D match to TRBD1 (6 bases). The V end lost 3 bases, the J end lost 2 bases, and 14 bases lay between the germline ends. CDR1 and CDR2 (germline): SGDLS, YYNGEE. There are 15 residues in the CDR3. The CDR3 protein is CASSALGGQQETQYF. The CDR3 DNA is TGTGCCAGCAGCGCCCTGGGCGGACAGCAAGAGACCCAGTACTTC.

The J gene is TRBJ2-5, the V gene TRBV19, with unresolved D. The ends were cut back, 3 bases at V and 0 bases at J, with 2 bases in the middle. In germline, CDR1 is LNHDA, CDR2 SQIVND (reference sequence). The CDR3 length is 12 residues. CDR3 residues: CASSINQETQYF. CDR3 DNA: TGTGCCAGTAGTATTAACCAAGAGACCCAGTACTTC.

The V and J genes are TRBV5-1 and TRBJ2-1; 14 bases agree with TRBD2. Germline lookup yields CDR1 SGHRS and CDR2 YFSETQ. V was pared by 0 bases and J by 7 bases, with 9 bases of the junction left unmatched. This CDR3 is built from 18 residues. The CDR3 DNA follows: TGCGCCAGCAGCTTGGCCCAACCGGGACTAGCGGGAGTTAATGAGCAGTTCTTC. Protein: CASSLAQPGLAGVNEQFF.

The CDR3 loop is CASSVGGEFREQFF. CDR3 DNA: TGTGCCAGCAGCGTGGGAGGGGAGTTTCGTGAGCAGTTCTTC. J is TRBJ2-1 and V is TRBV9, with 7 bases identical to TRBD2. V lost 2 bases and J lost 9; bases outside the gene matches: 8. This CDR3 contains 14 residues. Germline CDR1 SGDLS, CDR2 YYNGEE.

This chain joins TRBV5-1 and TRBJ1-2, with D perhaps matching TRBD1 (6 bases). This CDR3 comprises 11 residues. V was trimmed by 2 bases and J by 7 bases, leaving 6 bases between them. Germline V CDR1 and CDR2: SGHRS, YFSETQ. In DNA form, the CDR3 reads TGCGCCAGCAGCTTAGGGGGTGGCTACACCTTC. Translating it yields CASSLGGGYTF.

Comments on this clone: The sample has other DNA sequences that encode this CDR3 too. The chain recombines TRBV7-2 with TRBJ2-7, with 14 bases identical to TRBD2. Germline-derived CDR1 and CDR2 are SGHTA and FQGNSA. J lost 4 bases, V lost 3 bases, and 2 bases had no gene match. This CDR3 is 15 amino acids long. CDR3 loop: CASSFRLAGGYEQYF. CDR3 coding DNA: TGTGCCAGCAGCTTCCGACTAGCGGGAGGGTACGAGCAGTACTTC. Based on the CDR3 plus reference TRBV7-2 and TRBJ2-7, the full variable domain is GAGVSQSPSNKVTEKGKDVELRCDPISGHTALYWYRQSLGQGLEFLIYFQGNSAPDKSGLPSDRFSAERTGGSVSTLTIQRTQQEDSAVYLCASSFRLAGGYEQYFGPGTRLTVT.

This chain links TRBV28 with TRBJ1-1, with D uncertain. The V end lost 6 bases, the J end lost 6 bases, and 14 bases lay between the germline ends. Per germline, CDR1 MDHEN and CDR2 SYDVKM. The CDR3 has 13 residues. CDR3 sequence (DNA): TGTGCCAGCAGCCCCACAGCGGGCCCTGAAGCTTTCTTT. Translation: CASSPTAGPEAFF.

This clone was seen a single time. The chain carries TRBV10-3 and TRBJ1-5, with TRBD1 identical over 8 bases. J gave up 2 bases and V 10 bases, and 7 bases lay outside the gene matches. Germline V gives CDR1 ENHRY, CDR2 SYGVKD. The CDR3 spans 14 residues. The CDR3 spells CASGQGVRNQPQHF. CDR3 coding DNA: TGTGCCAGCGGACAGGGCGTGCGCAATCAGCCCCAGCATTTT.

The chain uses TRBV6-1 and TRBJ1-1; maybe TRBD1 (5 bases). Trimming left V 8 bases short and J 4 bases short, with 14 bases between. In germline, CDR1 is MNHNS, CDR2 SASEGT. This CDR3 spans 13 amino acids. The CDR3 DNA reads as TGTGCCAGCTCGGGGGGGGATCTCACTGAAGCTTTCTTT. Translated: CASSGGDLTEAFF.

This clone occurred a few times. V usage is TRBV28 and J usage is TRBJ2-7; tentative D call: TRBD2 (6 bases). Germline V gene lookup returns CDR1 MDHEN and CDR2 SYDVKM. The ends were cut back, 6 bases at V and 1 base at J, with 7 bases in the middle. The CDR3 extends over 12 amino acids. CDR3 sequence: CASRGLSYEQYF. The CDR3 nucleotides are TGTGCCAGCAGGGGACTGTCCTACGAGCAGTACTTC.

The chain uses TRBV28 and TRBJ1-5; no clear D. From germline, CDR1 is MDHEN and CDR2 SYDVKM. The V end lost 6 bases, the J end lost 9 bases, and 15 bases lay between the germline ends. The CDR3 length is 13 residues. The CDR3 sequence is CASRETQSRPQHF. In DNA form, the CDR3 reads TGTGCCAGCAGGGAGACCCAGTCACGGCCCCAGCATTTT.

The rearrangement uses TRBV5-4 and TRBJ1-2; the D is unclear. The CDR3 runs 14 residues. V lost 3 bases and J 1 base, leaving 10 bases between the germline ends. Germline-derived CDR1 and CDR2 are SGHNT and YYREEE (reference sequence). CDR3 bases: TGTGCCAGCAGCTATGCGGGAGTTAACTATGGCTACACCTTC. Protein: CASSYAGVNYGYTF.

The rearrangement uses TRBV5-1 and TRBJ2-7; a weak D match, TRBD2 (6 bases). The CDR3 spans 16 residues. The germline V gene has CDR1 SGHRS and CDR2 YFSETQ. V was pared by 0 bases and J by 0 bases, with 13 bases between. CDR3 coding DNA: TGCGCCAGCAGCTTGGATAGTAGCGGAAACTCCTACGAGCAGTACTTC. Protein sequence: CASSLDSSGNSYEQYF.

With respect to this clone: Germline is not matched at one junction end, which may reflect a read error. The chain couples TRBV12-5 to TRBJ2-2, with D hard to call. CDR3 size: 12 residues. In germline, CDR1 is LGHNT, CDR2 FRNRAP. CDR3 sequence reads: CASGGPTRELFF. The DNA for the CDR3 is TGTGCTAGTGGTGGGCCCACCAGGGAGCTGTTTTTT. The full variable domain, in which reference TRBV12-5 and TRBJ2-2 provide the parts outside the CDR3, is DARVTQTPRHKVTEMGQEVTMRCQPILGHNTVFWYRQTMMQGLELLAYFRNRAPLDDSGMPKDRFSAEMPDATLATLKIQPSEPRDSAVYFCASGGPTRELFFGEGSRLTVL.

The chain is built from TRBV5-1 and TRBJ2-7; TRBD2 might be the D (6 bases). The CDR3 is 15 residues long. The V and J ends lost 0 bases and 5 bases respectively, with 15 bases between them. Germline assignment: CDR1 SGHRS and CDR2 YFSETQ. The CDR3 region is CASSLGLAEGNEQYF. CDR3 in DNA: TGCGCCAGCAGCTTGGGATTAGCGGAGGGGAACGAGCAGTACTTC.

As concerns this clone: Other DNA sequences in this specimen translate into the identical CDR3. V is TRBV27 and J is TRBJ1-5, with a tentative D call TRBD1 (6 bases). This CDR3 contains 15 residues. Per the germline V gene, CDR1 is MNHEY and CDR2 is SMNVEV (reference sequence). V was shortened by 6 bases and J by 0 bases, with 12 bases between the two germline ends. The CDR3: CASSPQGYSNQPQHF. CDR3 DNA sequence: TGTGCCAGCAGCCCACAGGGTTATAGCAATCAGCCCCAGCATTTT.

The V gene is TRBV5-1, the J gene TRBJ2-7; the match to TRBD1 covers 9 bases. V was pared by 2 bases and J by 2 bases, with 8 bases of the junction left unmatched. There are 16 residues in the CDR3. Germline V gives CDR1 SGHRS, CDR2 YFSETQ. In DNA form, the CDR3 reads TGCGCCAGCAGCTTCCTCCCGGACAGGGGAGCCTACGAGCAGTACTTC. This codes for CASSFLPDRGAYEQYF.

The chain joins TRBV12-5 to TRBJ2-7; D may be TRBD1 (5 bases). The CDR3 loop spans 13 amino acids. Germline V gives CDR1 LGHNT, CDR2 FRNRAP. V was pared by 6 bases and J by 6 bases, with 15 bases between. The CDR3, as DNA: TGTGCTAGTGGGGGCTTTAGGGGTGGCGAGCAGTACTTC. Translated: CASGGFRGGEQYF.

The chain carries TRBV11-2 and TRBJ2-1; D remains unclear. The CDR3 runs to 15 residues. CDR1 and CDR2 (germline): SGHAT, FQNNGV. V was cut by 1 base and J by 2 bases, with 9 bases left in between. CDR3 DNA sequence: TGTGCCAGCAGCTTAGCACTCCCCCCCTACAATGAGCAGTTCTTC. This translates into CASSLALPPYNEQFF.